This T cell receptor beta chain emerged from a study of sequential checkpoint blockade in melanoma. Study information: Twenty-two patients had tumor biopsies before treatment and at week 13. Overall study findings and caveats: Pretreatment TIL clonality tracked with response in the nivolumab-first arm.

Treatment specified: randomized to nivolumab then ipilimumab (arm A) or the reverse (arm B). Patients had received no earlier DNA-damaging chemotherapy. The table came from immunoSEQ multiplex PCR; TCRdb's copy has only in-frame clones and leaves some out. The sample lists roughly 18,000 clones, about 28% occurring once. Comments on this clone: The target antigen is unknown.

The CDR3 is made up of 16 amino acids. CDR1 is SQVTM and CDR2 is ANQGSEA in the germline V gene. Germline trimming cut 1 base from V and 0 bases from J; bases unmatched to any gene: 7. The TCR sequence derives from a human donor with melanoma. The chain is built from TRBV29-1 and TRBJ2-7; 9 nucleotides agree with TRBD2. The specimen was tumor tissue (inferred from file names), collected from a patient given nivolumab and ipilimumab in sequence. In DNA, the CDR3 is TGCAGCGTTGAAGTTAGCGGGGGCCCCGGCTCCTACGAGCAGTACTTC. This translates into CSVEVSGGPGSYEQYF.